One and the same sample provided the 9 T cell receptor beta chains below, sequenced in a study of CD8 T cells in ankylosing spondylitis. TCRdb reanalysed the 5' RACE reads using MiXCR and keeps one entry per CDR3 protein. The repertoire includes 250,000 to 350,000 distinct CDR3 sequences, under 25% of them detected once, and roughly 3.6% sits in the top ten. The sample comprised blood, either unsorted or a sorted T cell fraction (not recorded which). These receptors all come from a female donor with ankylosing spondylitis or in good health (not recorded which).

The genes are TRBV2 and TRBJ2-3, with D possibly called TRBD1 or TRBD2 (5 bases each). This CDR3 is 16 amino acids long. Germline-derived CDR1 and CDR2 are SNHLY and FYNNEI. Trimming removed 8 bases at V and 4 bases at J, with 22 bases between. The CDR3 loop reads CASGLRLARGADTQYF. DNA of the CDR3: TGTGCCAGCGGACTTAGATTAGCGAGAGGGGCAGATACGCAGTATTTT.

This clonotype was counted a few times. The CDR3 sequence: CGTDTQYF. Written as DNA, the CDR3 is TGCGGCACAGATACGCAGTATTTT. The chain employs TRBV20-1 and TRBJ2-3; D call uncertain. Germline CDR1 DFQATT, CDR2 SNEGSKA (reference sequence). The CDR3 sequence is 8 residues long.

The chain carries TRBV14 and TRBJ2-3; D unclear. CDR1 and CDR2 from the germline V gene are SGHDN and FVKESK. This CDR3 has 14 residues. V was pared by 4 bases and J by 0 bases, with 8 bases between. CDR3 residues: CASSRDLSTDTQYF. CDR3 DNA: TGTGCCAGCAGCCGCGACCTTAGCACAGATACGCAGTATTTT.

For this clonotype: This may arise from a read error, as a much more abundant clone is one base away. This chain links TRBV27 with TRBJ1-1, with D hard to call. The CDR3 runs 13 residues. The germline CDR1 and CDR2 sequences are MNHEY and SMNVEV (reference sequence). Trimming cost V 3 bases and J 7 bases, with 12 bases left between them. The DNA for the CDR3 is TGTGCCAGCAGTTTCCTTGAGCTATTTGAAGCTTTCTTT. It yields the protein CASSFLELFEAFF.

The chain uses TRBV28 and TRBJ1-5, with D perhaps TRBD1 (5 bases). The CDR3 runs to 12 residues. The germline V and J ends were trimmed by 10 bases and 5 bases, with 12 bases remaining between them. Germline values: CDR1 MDHEN, CDR2 SYDVKM. The DNA for the CDR3 is TGTGCCACGACAGCTGGAGATCAGCCCCAGCATTTT. Amino acids: CATTAGDQPQHF.

The chain recombines TRBV12-3 or TRBV12-4 with TRBJ2-1, with 9 bases matching TRBD1. V gave up 4 bases and J gave up 6 bases; unmatched junction bases: 7. This CDR3 contains 15 residues. Here the CDR3 reads CASSSPDRGTNEQFF. CDR3 DNA: TGTGCCAGCAGTTCCCCGGACAGGGGTACCAATGAGCAGTTCTTC.

The chain recombines TRBV7-8 with TRBJ2-7; D unresolved. V lost 2 bases, J lost 4 bases, and 9 bases lay in between. The CDR3 contains 13 residues. Germline CDR1 reads SGHVS; CDR2 reads FQNEAQ. CDR3 residues: CASSLTKAYEQYF. For the CDR3, the DNA is TGTGCCAGCAGCTTAACGAAGGCTTACGAGCAGTACTTC.

This clonotype was counted between two and nine times. V usage is TRBV12-3 or TRBV12-4 and J usage is TRBJ2-5; D remains ambiguous. The CDR3 has 14 residues. With 5 bases removed from V and 2 bases from J, the gap between germline ends came to 12 bases. CDR3 amino acids: CASSVLRQQETQYF. In DNA form, the CDR3 reads TGTGCCAGCAGTGTCCTCCGGCAGCAAGAGACCCAGTACTTC.

J is TRBJ2-2 and V is TRBV5-5, with 9 bases that match TRBD2. The junction had 11 bases not matched to a gene; V was cut back by 1 base and J by 7 bases. The CDR3 contains 17 residues. The germline V gene has CDR1 SGHKS and CDR2 YYEKEE (reference sequence). The CDR3 DNA reads as TGTGCCAGCAGCTTGCTATCCGGGACTAGCTTCTTCGGGGAGCTGTTTTTT. This translates into CASSLLSGTSFFGELFF. Based on the CDR3 plus reference TRBV5-5 and TRBJ2-2, the full variable domain is DAGVTQSPTHLIKTRGQQVTLRCSPISGHKSVSWYQQVLGQGPQFIFQYYEKEERGRGNFPDRFSARQFPNYSSELNVNALLLGDSALYLCASSLLSGTSFFGELFFGEGSRLTVL.